Below are 30 T cell receptor beta chains sequenced from a single sample in a study of human T cells and chemical hapten exposure. TCRdb itself ran the RACE reads through MiXCR, one entry per CDR3 protein. The table shows fewer than 95,000 distinct CDR3 sequences, with 11% occurring only once. Time point meaning: patch test 2, 6 weeks after DPC sensitization. The treatment: therapeutic diphenylcyclopropenone sensitization with weekly scalp DPC. The source material was whole blood, sampled in connection with sensitization to the hapten diphenylcyclopropenone (DPC). The receptor source for this set is a man aged 40-49 years with alopecia areata. Some clones in this sample may be carry-over from other donors' samples.

This clonotype was observed a few times. The chain employs TRBV9 and TRBJ2-1; D remains ambiguous. CDR1 is SGDLS, CDR2 YYNGEE, per germline. There are 14 residues in the CDR3. V dropped 0 bases and J dropped 5 bases, with 9 bases sitting between them. The CDR3 DNA reads as TGTGCCAGCAGCGTAGGGTTTCGTCACAATGAGCAGTTCTTC. It yields the protein CASSVGFRHNEQFF.

This clonotype was recorded at least ten times. The J gene is TRBJ1-3, the V gene TRBV29-1, with unresolved D. The V gene lost 4 bases and the J gene lost 0 bases, with 13 bases spanning the gap. There are 15 residues in the CDR3. The V gene's germline CDR1 is SQVTM and CDR2 ANQGSEA. In DNA, the CDR3 is TGCAGCGTTGTGGGGATCTCCCGCTCTGGAAACACCATATATTTT. Translated: CSVVGISRSGNTIYF.

This clonotype was picked up a small number of times. This chain uses TRBV29-1 with TRBJ1-1, with D hard to call. The V gene lost 3 bases and the J gene lost 2 bases, with 13 bases spanning the gap. Looked up from germline, CDR1 is SQVTM and CDR2 is ANQGSEA. There are 14 residues in the CDR3. For the CDR3, the DNA is TGCAGCGTTGAGCAAGCCCGGGCAAACACTGAAGCTTTCTTT. Protein product: CSVEQARANTEAFF.

The chain employs TRBV3-1 and TRBJ2-3; maybe TRBD2 (5 bases). Germline V gene data show CDR1 as LGHDT and CDR2 as YNNKEL (reference sequence). There are 14 residues in the CDR3. V dropped 1 base and J dropped 3 bases, with 8 bases sitting between them. This chain's CDR3 is CASSQGTPTDTQYF. CDR3 DNA sequence: TGTGCCAGCAGCCAAGGGACTCCGACAGATACGCAGTATTTT.

The chain recombines TRBV10-3 with TRBJ2-5; 10 positions agree with TRBD2. CDR1 is ENHRY and CDR2 is SYGVKD in the germline V gene. V trimming: 2 bases; J trimming: 2 bases; junction bases outside the gene matches: 14. The length of the CDR3 is 19 residues. This CDR3 is CAISEPRGSGRAKQETQYF. CDR3 DNA: TGTGCCATCAGTGAGCCCCGGGGCAGCGGGAGGGCCAAACAAGAGACCCAGTACTTC.

This clonotype was counted a few times. The chain links TRBV5-1 to TRBJ2-2, with 8 bases matching TRBD1. With 3 bases clipped from V and 4 bases from J, the junction kept 14 bases outside the gene matches. The CDR3 totals 18 residues. Per germline, CDR1 SGHRS and CDR2 YFSETQ. This CDR3 is CASSSQVFTGQATGELFF. As DNA, the CDR3 is TGCGCCAGCAGCTCCCAAGTTTTTACGGGACAGGCCACCGGGGAGCTGTTTTTT.

This clonotype was detected a few times. The chain uses TRBV24-1 and TRBJ1-4; TRBD1 is a possible D gene (6 bases). The V gene's germline CDR1 is KGHDR and CDR2 SFDVKD. This CDR3 is 16 amino acids long. Trimming shortened V by 3 bases and J by 8 bases, and 18 bases separated the two germline ends. This CDR3 reads CATSDPSGDTFEKLFF. The CDR3 DNA follows: TGTGCCACCAGTGATCCCTCCGGGGACACATTCGAAAAACTGTTTTTT.

J is TRBJ2-4 and V is TRBV29-1; D remains unclear. Trimming removed 4 bases at V and 6 bases at J, with 10 bases between. The CDR3 is 12 residues long. The germline V gene has CDR1 SQVTM and CDR2 ANQGSEA. The CDR3 region is CSVGRERNIQYF. The CDR3 DNA follows: TGCAGCGTTGGTAGGGAACGAAACATTCAGTACTTC.

This clonotype was seen ten or more times. The V and J genes are TRBV2 and TRBJ1-5; the D is unclear. Per germline, CDR1 SNHLY and CDR2 FYNNEI. V dropped 6 bases and J dropped 4 bases, with 10 bases sitting between them. The CDR3 contains 13 residues. DNA of the CDR3: TGTGCCAGCAGCGACGGACGGAATCAGCCCCAGCATTTT. This encodes CASSDGRNQPQHF.

The chain joins TRBV7-3 to TRBJ2-6; TRBD1 or TRBD2 may be the D gene (6 bases each). Germline V gene data show CDR1 as SGHTA and CDR2 as FQGTGA. V was cut by 5 bases and J by 1 base, with 15 bases left in between. This CDR3 comprises 17 residues. The CDR3, as DNA: TGTGCCAGCAGCCGCCACCCGGGGGCGTCTGGGGCCAACGTCCTGACTTTC. This codes for CASSRHPGASGANVLTF.

The chain joins TRBV29-1 to TRBJ2-3; no firm D call. The CDR3 sequence is 11 residues long. Trimming stripped 6 bases from V and 2 bases from J, with 6 bases between. Germline CDR1 is SQVTM and CDR2 is ANQGSEA. The CDR3 DNA reads as TGCAGCGTAGTGCCCACAGATACGCAGTATTTT. Protein sequence: CSVVPTDTQYF.

Only a few counts were recorded for this clonotype. The CDR3: CATSRDRQGIHGELFF. CDR3 DNA: TGTGCCACCAGCAGGGACCGACAGGGGATACACGGGGAGCTGTTTTTT. This chain uses TRBV15 with TRBJ2-2, with 8 bases aligning to TRBD1. CDR3 length: 16 amino acids. In germline, CDR1 is LNHNV, CDR2 YYDKDF (reference sequence). The J segment lost 7 bases and the V segment lost 3 bases, leaving 10 bases of the junction unmatched.

A note on this clonotype: This may be a read error, as it is one base from a much larger clone. The chain uses TRBV6-2 or TRBV6-3 and TRBJ2-1; maybe TRBD1 (6 bases). Germline values: CDR1 MNHEY, CDR2 SVGEGT. Trimming cost V 6 bases and J 4 bases, with 19 bases left between them. The CDR3 is 16 residues long. CDR3 region: CASRNGQQISYNEQFF. Written as DNA, the CDR3 is TGTGCCAGCAGAAATGGACAGCAAATTAGTTACAATGAGCAGTTCTTC.

This clonotype was counted ten times or more. The V gene is TRBV7-6, the J gene TRBJ1-5; D gene unclear. Per germline, CDR1 SGHVS and CDR2 FNYEAQ. Trimming shortened V by 5 bases and J by 7 bases, and 12 bases separated the two germline ends. The CDR3 sequence is 13 residues long. CDR3 nucleotides: TGTGCCAGCAGCGTTGACTGGTTCCAGCCCCAGCATTTT. Amino acids: CASSVDWFQPQHF. Together with reference TRBV7-6 and TRBJ1-5, the CDR3 gives the full variable domain: GAGVSQSPRYKVTKRGQDVALRCDPISGHVSLYWYRQALGQGPEFLTYFNYEAQQDKSGLPNDRFSAERPEGSISTLTIQRTEQRDSAMYRCASSVDWFQPQHFGDGTRLSIL.

The V gene is TRBV10-3, the J gene TRBJ1-2; no clear D. Germline V CDR1 and CDR2: ENHRY, SYGVKD. V lost 2 bases and J lost 7, with 8 bases in between. This CDR3 spans 12 amino acids. CDR3 residues: CAISERISGYTF. Here the CDR3 DNA reads TGTGCCATCAGTGAGAGGATTAGTGGCTACACCTTC.

This clonotype was found many times. The CDR3 reads CSVRDGLSNQPQHF. In DNA form, the CDR3 reads TGCAGCGTTAGGGACGGATTAAGCAATCAGCCCCAGCATTTT. The rearrangement uses TRBV29-1 and TRBJ1-5, with D maybe TRBD1 (5 bases). The CDR3 contains 14 residues. Trimming took 5 bases from V and 1 from J, leaving 12 bases between them. Germline CDR1 SQVTM, CDR2 ANQGSEA.

This clonotype was picked up many times. The chain recombines TRBV6-5 with TRBJ2-7; D is unclear. Germline V gives CDR1 MNHEY, CDR2 SVGAGI. This CDR3 contains 13 residues. Between the trimmed V and J ends, which lost 4 bases and 2 bases, there was a span of 9 bases. The CDR3 DNA follows: TGTGCCAGCAGTTTCGCACAAACCTACGAGCAGTACTTC. Protein: CASSFAQTYEQYF.

This clonotype was counted many times. One end of the junction is discordant with germline, which a read error may explain. This chain connects TRBV6-2 or TRBV6-3 to TRBJ1-5; the D gene is possibly TRBD1 (5 bases). CDR3 length: 12 amino acids. Germline V gene sequence: CDR1 MNHEY, CDR2 SVGEGT. CDR3 loop: CASSSQGQSQHF. The CDR3 nucleotides read TGTGCCAGCAGTTCCCAGGGTCAGTCCCAGCATTTT.

This clonotype was observed once. The CDR3 DNA sequence: TGTGCCAGCAGCCAAGGACAGGGTTTAATGGATGAGCAGTTCTTC. This gives the protein CASSQGQGLMDEQFF. The genes are TRBV3-1 and TRBJ2-1; TRBD1 agrees at 7 bases. The V segment lost 1 base and the J segment 8 bases; nucleotides outside the gene matches: 8. The CDR3 length is 15 residues. Germline lookup yields CDR1 LGHDT and CDR2 YNNKEL (reference sequence).

This clonotype was counted only a few times. The chain links TRBV7-2 to TRBJ1-4; 7 nucleotides line up with TRBD1. Germline V lookup: CDR1 SGHTA, CDR2 FQGNSA. After removal of 6 bases from V and 4 bases from J, the junction contained 8 bases not matched to a gene. The CDR3 extends over 15 amino acids. CDR3 loop: CASRQRQGSNEKLFF. In DNA, the CDR3 is TGTGCCAGCAGGCAAAGACAGGGAAGTAATGAAAAACTGTTTTTT.

This clonotype was seen more than once but under ten times. The chain couples TRBV11-3 to TRBJ2-3, with 9 bases identical to TRBD1. V shed 3 bases and J 8 bases; nucleotides not matched to a gene: 9. CDR1 and CDR2 from the germline V gene are SGHNT and YENEEA. The CDR3 loop spans 15 amino acids. The CDR3 sequence: CASSFVGQGFGTQYF. Here the CDR3 DNA reads TGTGCCAGCAGCTTCGTGGGACAGGGTTTTGGTACGCAGTATTTT.

This clonotype was recorded many times. The rearrangement joins TRBV20-1 to TRBJ2-3, with 8 bases matching TRBD2. The CDR3 runs to 13 residues. After removal of 6 bases from V and 4 bases from J, the junction contained 6 bases not matched to a gene. The germline CDR1 and CDR2 sequences are DFQATT and SNEGSKA (reference sequence). The DNA for the CDR3 is TGCAGTGCCCGGACTAGCCTTCCAGATACGCAGTATTTT. This translates into CSARTSLPDTQYF.

This clonotype was seen more than once but under ten times. The rearrangement links TRBV5-1 to TRBJ2-7, with 10 bases lining up with TRBD2. The V gene's germline CDR1 is SGHRS and CDR2 YFSETQ. Trimming removed 3 bases from V and 1 base from J; junction bases left unmatched: 4. The CDR3 covers 15 residues. The chain's CDR3 is CASSYSLAGSYEQYF. For the CDR3, the DNA is TGCGCCAGCAGCTACTCACTAGCGGGGTCCTACGAGCAGTACTTC. The variable domain in full, with the rest retrieved from reference TRBV5-1 and TRBJ2-7, is KAGVTQTPRYLIKTRGQQVTLSCSPISGHRSVSWYQQTPGQGLQFLFEYFSETQRNKGNFPGRFSGRQFSNSRSEMNVSTLELGDSALYLCASSYSLAGSYEQYFGPGTRLTVT.

The chain couples TRBV7-2 to TRBJ2-3; 7 nucleotides align to TRBD1. V lost 1 base and J lost 4; bases outside the gene matches: 5. CDR3 size: 15 residues. Germline values: CDR1 SGHTA, CDR2 FQGNSA. The CDR3 DNA sequence: TGTGCCAGCAGCTTAGGGACAGGCCCCTCAGATACGCAGTATTTT. It yields the protein CASSLGTGPSDTQYF.

This clonotype occurred a few times. The chain recombines TRBV12-3 or TRBV12-4 with TRBJ1-3, with 7 bases fitting TRBD1. Trimming removed 7 bases from V and 4 bases from J; junction bases left unmatched: 7. This CDR3 has 14 residues. The CDR3 loop reads CASTLGGTGNTIYF. In DNA form, the CDR3 reads TGTGCCAGCACCCTAGGGGGCACGGGAAACACCATATATTTT.

The chain has TRBV12-3 or TRBV12-4 and TRBJ1-1; the D is unclear. This CDR3 contains 18 residues. V was clipped by 8 bases and J by 2 bases, with 27 bases between them. The CDR3 DNA is TGTGCCAGCGCCTCCCCGCCGGGCAGTAGTTTTATAAACACTGAAGCTTTCTTT. This sequence encodes CASASPPGSSFINTEAFF.

This clonotype has at least ten counts. The gene calls are TRBV27 and TRBJ1-5, with D uncertain. Trimming removed 3 bases at V and 0 bases at J, with 3 bases between. This CDR3 has 13 amino acids. The germline V gene has CDR1 MNHEY and CDR2 SMNVEV (reference sequence). CDR3 nucleotides: TGTGCCAGCAGTTTTAATAGCAATCAGCCCCAGCATTTT. Translating gives CASSFNSNQPQHF.

The chain has TRBV7-2 and TRBJ1-2; unclear D gene. The CDR3 extends over 15 amino acids. Germline values: CDR1 SGHTA, CDR2 FQGNSA. Trimming cost V 1 base and J 2 bases, with 11 bases left between them. The CDR3 DNA reads TGTGCCAGCAGCTTAGTGGTTCGGGGAAACTATGGCTACACCTTC. Residues: CASSLVVRGNYGYTF.

This clonotype turned up a few times. The rearrangement joins TRBV6-2 or TRBV6-3 to TRBJ2-5, with D possibly TRBD2 on 6 matching bases. Germline CDR1 is MNHEY and CDR2 is SVGEGT. The CDR3 runs 18 residues. Trimming shortened V by 6 bases and J by 1 base, and 24 bases separated the two germline ends. CDR3 sequence: CASSTDYRKRTTQETQYF. The CDR3 coding sequence is TGTGCCAGCAGCACGGACTACCGAAAGAGAACTACCCAAGAGACCCAGTACTTC.

The rearrangement links TRBV7-9 to TRBJ2-7, with D possibly being TRBD1 or TRBD2 (5 bases each). V lost 8 bases to trimming and J lost 0 bases, with 17 bases between them. Germline V gene sequence: CDR1 SEHNR, CDR2 FQNEAQ (reference sequence). The CDR3 runs to 15 residues. The CDR3 sequence is CASGSLWDPSYEQYF. The CDR3 bases are TGTGCCAGCGGCTCCCTCTGGGACCCCTCCTACGAGCAGTACTTC.